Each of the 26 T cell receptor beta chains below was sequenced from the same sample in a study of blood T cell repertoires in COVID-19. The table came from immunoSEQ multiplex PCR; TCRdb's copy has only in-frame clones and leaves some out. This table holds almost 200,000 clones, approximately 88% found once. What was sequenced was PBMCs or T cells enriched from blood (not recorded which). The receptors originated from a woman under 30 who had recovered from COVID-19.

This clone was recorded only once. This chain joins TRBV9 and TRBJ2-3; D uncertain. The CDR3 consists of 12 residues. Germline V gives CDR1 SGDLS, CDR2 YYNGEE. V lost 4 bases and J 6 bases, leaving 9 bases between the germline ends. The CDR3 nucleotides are TGTGCCAGCAGCCTGTTCGAGGATACGCAGTATTTT. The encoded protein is CASSLFEDTQYF.

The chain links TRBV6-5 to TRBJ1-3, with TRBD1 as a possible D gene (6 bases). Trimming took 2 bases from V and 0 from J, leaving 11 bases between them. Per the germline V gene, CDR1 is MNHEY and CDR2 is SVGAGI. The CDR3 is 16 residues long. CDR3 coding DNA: TGTGCCAGCAGTTACGAGGCCAGGGGCTCTGGAAACACCATATATTTT. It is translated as CASSYEARGSGNTIYF.

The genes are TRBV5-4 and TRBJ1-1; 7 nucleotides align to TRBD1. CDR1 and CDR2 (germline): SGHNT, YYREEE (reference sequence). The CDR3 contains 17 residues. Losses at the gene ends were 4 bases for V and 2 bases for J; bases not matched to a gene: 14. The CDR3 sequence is CASSLPVSGQDNTEAFF. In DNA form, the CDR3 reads TGTGCCAGCAGCCTGCCTGTATCCGGACAGGACAACACTGAAGCTTTCTTT.

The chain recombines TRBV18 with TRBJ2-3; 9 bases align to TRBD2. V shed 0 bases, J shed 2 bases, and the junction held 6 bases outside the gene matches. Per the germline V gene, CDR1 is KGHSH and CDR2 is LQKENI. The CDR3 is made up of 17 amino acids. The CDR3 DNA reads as TGTGCCAGCTCACCACCGAGTAGCGGGGGACTCACAGATACGCAGTATTTT. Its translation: CASSPPSSGGLTDTQYF.

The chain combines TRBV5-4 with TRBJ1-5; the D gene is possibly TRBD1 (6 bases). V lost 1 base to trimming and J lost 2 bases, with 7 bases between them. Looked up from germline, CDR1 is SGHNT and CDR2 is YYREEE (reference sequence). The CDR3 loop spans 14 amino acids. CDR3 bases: TGTGCCAGCAGCTTGTGGGGGCGCAATCAGCCCCAGCATTTT. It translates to CASSLWGRNQPQHF.

The chain's CDR3 is CASSQLTTTDTQYF. The CDR3 DNA reads as TGTGCCAGCTCGCAATTAACAACCACAGATACGCAGTATTTT. The V call is TRBV18, the J call TRBJ2-3; D is unclear. V dropped 6 bases and J dropped 2 bases, with 12 bases sitting between them. Germline values: CDR1 KGHSH, CDR2 LQKENI. The CDR3 runs to 14 residues.

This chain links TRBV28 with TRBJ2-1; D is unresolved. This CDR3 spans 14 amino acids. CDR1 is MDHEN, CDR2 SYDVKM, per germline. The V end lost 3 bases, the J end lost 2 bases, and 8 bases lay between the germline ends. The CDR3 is CASSFHGAYNEQFF. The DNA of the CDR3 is TGTGCCAGCAGTTTCCACGGAGCCTACAATGAGCAGTTCTTC. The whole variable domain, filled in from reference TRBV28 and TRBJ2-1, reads DVKVTQSSRYLVKRTGEKVFLECVQDMDHENMFWYRQDPGLGLRLIYFSYDVKMKEKGDIPEGYSVSREKKERFSLILESASTNQTSMYLCASSFHGAYNEQFFGPGTRLTVL.

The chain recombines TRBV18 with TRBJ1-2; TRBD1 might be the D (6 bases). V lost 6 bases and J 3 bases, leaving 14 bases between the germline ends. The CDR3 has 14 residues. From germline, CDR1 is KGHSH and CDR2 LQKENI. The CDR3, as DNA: TGTGCCAGCTCCCCTATCGCAGGGGACTATGGCTACACCTTC. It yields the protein CASSPIAGDYGYTF.

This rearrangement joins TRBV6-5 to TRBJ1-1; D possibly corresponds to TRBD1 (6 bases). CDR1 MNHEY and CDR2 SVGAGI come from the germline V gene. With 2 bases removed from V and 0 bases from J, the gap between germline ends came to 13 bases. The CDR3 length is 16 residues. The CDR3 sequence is CASSYATGGLNTEAFF. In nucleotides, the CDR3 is TGTGCCAGCAGTTACGCGACAGGAGGTCTGAACACTGAAGCTTTCTTT.

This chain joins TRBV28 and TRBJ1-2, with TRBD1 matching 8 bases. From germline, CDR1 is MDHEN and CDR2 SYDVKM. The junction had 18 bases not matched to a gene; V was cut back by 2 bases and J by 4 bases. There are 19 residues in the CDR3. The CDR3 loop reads CASSLRISGQASLLYGYTF. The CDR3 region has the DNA TGTGCCAGCAGTTTAAGGATTTCGGGACAGGCGAGTTTGCTCTATGGCTACACCTTC.

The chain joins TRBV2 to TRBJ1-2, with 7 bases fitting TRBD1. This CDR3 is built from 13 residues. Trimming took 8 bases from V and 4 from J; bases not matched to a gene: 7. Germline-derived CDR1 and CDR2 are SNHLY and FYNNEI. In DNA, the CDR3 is TGTGCCAGCCACGCAGGGGGTTTCTATGGCTACACCTTC. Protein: CASHAGGFYGYTF.

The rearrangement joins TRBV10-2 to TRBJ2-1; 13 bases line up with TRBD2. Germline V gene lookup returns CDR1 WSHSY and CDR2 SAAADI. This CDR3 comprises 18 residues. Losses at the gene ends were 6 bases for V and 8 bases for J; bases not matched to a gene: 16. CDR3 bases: TGCGCCAGCAGAAAAGCACTAGCGGGGGGGCCATTTTACCATGAGCAGTTCTTC. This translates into CASRKALAGGPFYHEQFF.

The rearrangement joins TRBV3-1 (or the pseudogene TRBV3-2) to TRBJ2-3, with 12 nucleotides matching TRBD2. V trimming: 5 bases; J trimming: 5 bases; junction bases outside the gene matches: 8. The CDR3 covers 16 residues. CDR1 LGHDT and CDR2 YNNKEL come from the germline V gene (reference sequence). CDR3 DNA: TGTGCCAGCAGCACTAGCGGGGGGAGGGCGCAAGATACGCAGTATTTT. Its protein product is CASSTSGGRAQDTQYF.

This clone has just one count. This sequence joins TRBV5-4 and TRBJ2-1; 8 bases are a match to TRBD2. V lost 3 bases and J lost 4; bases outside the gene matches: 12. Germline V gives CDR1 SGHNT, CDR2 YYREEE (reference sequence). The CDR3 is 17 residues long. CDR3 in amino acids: CASSSEASGGSYNEQFF. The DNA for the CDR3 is TGTGCCAGCAGCTCGGAGGCCAGCGGGGGTTCTTACAATGAGCAGTTCTTC.

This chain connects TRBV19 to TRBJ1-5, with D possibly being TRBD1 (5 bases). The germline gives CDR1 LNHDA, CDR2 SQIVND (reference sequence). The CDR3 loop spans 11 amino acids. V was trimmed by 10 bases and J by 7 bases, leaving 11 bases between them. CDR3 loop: CATSQGQPQHF. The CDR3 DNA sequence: TGTGCCACTTCTCAGGGACAGCCCCAGCATTTT.

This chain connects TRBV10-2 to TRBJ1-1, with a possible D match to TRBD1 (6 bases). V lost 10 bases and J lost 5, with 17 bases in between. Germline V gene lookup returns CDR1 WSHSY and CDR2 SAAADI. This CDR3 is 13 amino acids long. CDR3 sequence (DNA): TGCGCCACCCAAAGGGGGGGGGCGACTGAAGCTTTCTTT. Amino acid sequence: CATQRGGATEAFF.

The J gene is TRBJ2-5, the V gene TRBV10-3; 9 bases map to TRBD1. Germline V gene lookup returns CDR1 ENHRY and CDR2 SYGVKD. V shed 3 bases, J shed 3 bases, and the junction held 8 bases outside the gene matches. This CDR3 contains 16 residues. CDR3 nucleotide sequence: TGTGCCATCAGTGAAGGGACAGGGCTGAGTGAAGAGACCCAGTACTTC. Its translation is CAISEGTGLSEETQYF.

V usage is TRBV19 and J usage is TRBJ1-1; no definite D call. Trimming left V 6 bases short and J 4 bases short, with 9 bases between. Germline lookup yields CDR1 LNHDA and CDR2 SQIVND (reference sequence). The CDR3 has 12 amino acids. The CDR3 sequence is CASRVGGTEAFF. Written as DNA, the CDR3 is TGTGCCAGTAGGGTTGGAGGCACTGAAGCTTTCTTT.

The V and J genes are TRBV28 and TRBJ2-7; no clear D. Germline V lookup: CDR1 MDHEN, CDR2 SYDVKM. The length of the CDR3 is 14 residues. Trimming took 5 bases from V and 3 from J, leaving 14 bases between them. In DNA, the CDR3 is TGTGCCAGCAGTCCCGCCGTGGGCATCTACGAGCAGTACTTC. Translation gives CASSPAVGIYEQYF. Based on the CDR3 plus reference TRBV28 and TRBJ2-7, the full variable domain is DVKVTQSSRYLVKRTGEKVFLECVQDMDHENMFWYRQDPGLGLRLIYFSYDVKMKEKGDIPEGYSVSREKKERFSLILESASTNQTSMYLCASSPAVGIYEQYFGPGTRLTVT.

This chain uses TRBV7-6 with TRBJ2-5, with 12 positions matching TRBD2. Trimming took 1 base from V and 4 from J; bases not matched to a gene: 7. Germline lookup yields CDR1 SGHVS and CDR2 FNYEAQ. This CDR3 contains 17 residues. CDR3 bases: TGTGCCAGCAGCTTAGTTCCTAGCGGGGGGGCTGGAGAGACCCAGTACTTC. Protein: CASSLVPSGGAGETQYF.

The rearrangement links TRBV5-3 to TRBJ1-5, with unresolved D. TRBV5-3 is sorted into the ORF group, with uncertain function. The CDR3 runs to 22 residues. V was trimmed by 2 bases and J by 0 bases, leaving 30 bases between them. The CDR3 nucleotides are TGTGCCAGAAGCTTAGGGAGGAGTAATATCTGTTTCGGAAAATATAGCAATCAGCCCCAGCATTTT. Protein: CARSLGRSNICFGKYSNQPQHF.

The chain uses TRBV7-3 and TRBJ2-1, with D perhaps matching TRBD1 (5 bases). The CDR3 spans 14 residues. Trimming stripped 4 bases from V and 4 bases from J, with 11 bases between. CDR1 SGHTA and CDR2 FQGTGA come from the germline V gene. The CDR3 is CASSSFDRYNEQFF. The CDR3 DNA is TGTGCCAGCAGCTCCTTCGACAGATACAATGAGCAGTTCTTC. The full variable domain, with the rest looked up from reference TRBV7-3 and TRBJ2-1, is GAGVSQTPSNKVTEKGKYVELRCDPISGHTALYWYRQSLGQGPEFLIYFQGTGAADDSGLPNDRFFAVRPEGSVSTLKIQRTERGDSAVYLCASSSFDRYNEQFFGPGTRLTVL.

The CDR3 region has the DNA TGTGCCACCAGTGATTCCTGGCAGGGCTACAATGAGCAGTTCTTC. Translated, it gives CATSDSWQGYNEQFF. V is TRBV24-1 and J is TRBJ2-1, with a possible D match to TRBD1 (5 bases). The CDR3 loop spans 15 amino acids. The ends were cut back, 2 bases at V and 3 bases at J, with 10 bases in the middle. CDR1 is KGHDR, CDR2 SFDVKD, per germline.

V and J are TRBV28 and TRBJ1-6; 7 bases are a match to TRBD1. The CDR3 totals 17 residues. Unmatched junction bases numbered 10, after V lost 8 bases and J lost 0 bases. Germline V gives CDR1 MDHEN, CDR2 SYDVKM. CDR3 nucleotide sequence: TGTGCCAGCCGAGTAGGGGGCCCAAGCTCCTATAATTCACCCCTCCACTTT. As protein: CASRVGGPSSYNSPLHF.

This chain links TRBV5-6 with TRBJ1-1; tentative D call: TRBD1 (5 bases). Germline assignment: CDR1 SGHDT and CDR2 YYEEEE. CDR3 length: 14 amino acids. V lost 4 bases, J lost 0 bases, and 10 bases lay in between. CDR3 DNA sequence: TGTGCCAGCAGCCTTGGGACTATGAACACTGAAGCTTTCTTT. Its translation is CASSLGTMNTEAFF. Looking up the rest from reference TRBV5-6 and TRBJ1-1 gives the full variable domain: DAGVTQSPTHLIKTRGQQVTLRCSPKSGHDTVSWYQQALGQGPQFIFQYYEEEERQRGNFPDRFSGHQFPNYSSELNVNALLLGDSALYLCASSLGTMNTEAFFGQGTRLTVV.

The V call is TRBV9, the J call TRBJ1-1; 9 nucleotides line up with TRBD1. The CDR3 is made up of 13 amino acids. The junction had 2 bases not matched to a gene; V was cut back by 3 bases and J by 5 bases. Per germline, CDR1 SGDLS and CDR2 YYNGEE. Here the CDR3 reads CASSATGGTEAFF. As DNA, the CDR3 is TGTGCCAGCAGCGCGACAGGGGGGACTGAAGCTTTCTTT. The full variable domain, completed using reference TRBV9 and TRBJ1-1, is DSGVTQTPKHLITATGQRVTLRCSPRSGDLSVYWYQQSLDQGLQFLIQYYNGEERAKGNILERFSAQQFPDLHSELNLSSLELGDSALYFCASSATGGTEAFFGQGTRLTVV.